This paragraph covers one T cell receptor (beta chain) sequence. Antigen: not known. Germline V gene sequence: CDR1 SGHDN, CDR2 FVKESK. This CDR3 comprises 15 residues. V lost 4 bases, J lost 2 bases, and 15 bases lay in between. This specimen belongs to a study of PD-1 blockade in classical Hodgkin lymphoma. Study-wide findings and caveats: The repertoire differences lack a defined cause, possibly disease activity or prior therapy.

Specified time point: cycle 4 day 1 (C4D1), after five to seven weeks of nivolumab. All patients experienced relapse after autologous stem cell transplantation, and brentuximab vedotin exposure was variable. Clones were sequenced by immunoSEQ multiplex PCR, and TCRdb holds only the in-frame ones, with some missing. The sample lists about 21,000 clones, over 70% occurring once. The chain employs TRBV14 and TRBJ2-7, with D possibly matching TRBD2 (7 bases). The specimen comprised peripheral blood mononuclear cells (PBMCs), sampled before the fourth cycle of nivolumab. The TCR comes from a human donor with classical Hodgkin lymphoma. DNA for the CDR3: TGTGCCAGCAGCCGTGGGGGGGCTACAACCTACGAGCAGTACTTC. Translated: CASSRGGATTYEQYF.